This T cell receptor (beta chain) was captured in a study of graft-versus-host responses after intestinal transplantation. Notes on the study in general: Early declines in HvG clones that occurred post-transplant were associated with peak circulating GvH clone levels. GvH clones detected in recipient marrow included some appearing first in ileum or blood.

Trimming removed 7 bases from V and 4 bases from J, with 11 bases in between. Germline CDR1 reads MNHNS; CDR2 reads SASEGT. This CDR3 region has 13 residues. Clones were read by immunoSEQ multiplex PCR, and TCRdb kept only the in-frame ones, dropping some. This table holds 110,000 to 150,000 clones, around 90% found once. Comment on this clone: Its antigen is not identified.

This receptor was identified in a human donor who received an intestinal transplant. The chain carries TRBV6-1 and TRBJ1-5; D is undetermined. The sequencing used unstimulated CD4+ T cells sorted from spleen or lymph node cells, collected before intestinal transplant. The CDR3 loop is CASTAKGNQPQHF. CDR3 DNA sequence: TGTGCCAGCACCGCGAAAGGGAATCAGCCCCAGCATTTT.